Below are 18 T cell receptor beta chains sequenced from a single sample in a study of T cell responses to AZD1222 COVID-19 vaccine. TCRdb's table, derived via immunoSEQ multiplex PCR, lists solely in-frame clones and lacks some. Among under 200,000 clones listed, more than 70% were seen once. This material consisted of peripheral blood, taken on day 0 of AZD1222 vaccination. These receptors originate from an adult in good health.

This clone was counted at least ten times. The CDR3 region is CASSEANTEAFF. As DNA, the CDR3 is TGTGCCAGCAGTGAGGCGAACACTGAAGCTTTCTTT. The V gene is TRBV25-1, the J gene TRBJ1-1; D call uncertain. V lost 3 bases and J lost 1, with 3 bases in between. Germline CDR1 MGHDK, CDR2 SYGVNS. The CDR3 length is 12 residues.

The chain links TRBV5-4 to TRBJ2-2, with TRBD1 matching 8 bases. The junction had 7 bases not matched to a gene; V was cut back by 5 bases and J by 4 bases. The CDR3 covers 15 residues. Per germline, CDR1 SGHNT and CDR2 YYREEE (reference sequence). The CDR3 region has the DNA TGTGCCAGCAGGACGACAGGGGTGATCACCGGGGAGCTGTTTTTT. Translation: CASRTTGVITGELFF.

This sequence joins TRBV19 and TRBJ2-7; 11 bases map to TRBD1. The CDR3 loop spans 15 amino acids. The V gene's germline CDR1 is LNHDA and CDR2 SQIVND (reference sequence). Losses at the gene ends were 5 bases for V and 3 bases for J; bases not matched to a gene: 6. The CDR3, as DNA: TGTGCCAGTAGTCTCTCCGGGACAGGGGGCTACGAGCAGTACTTC. Translated, it gives CASSLSGTGGYEQYF.

J is TRBJ2-2 and V is TRBV7-9; tentative D call: TRBD1 (5 bases). V lost 1 base, J lost 7 bases, and 13 bases lay in between. This CDR3 is 15 amino acids long. Germline CDR1 SEHNR, CDR2 FQNEAQ (reference sequence). The CDR3 coding sequence is TGTGCCAGCAGCTTAGTGCGAACAGGTCACGGGGAGCTGTTTTTT. It codes for CASSLVRTGHGELFF.

The table lists this clone with a count of one. CDR3 in amino acids: CASNPGQTYGQPQHF. The CDR3 coding sequence is TGTGCCAGCAACCCGGGACAGACTTATGGCCAGCCCCAGCATTTT. The gene calls are TRBV5-5 and TRBJ1-5; 7 nucleotides line up with TRBD1. The CDR3 has 15 amino acids. V dropped 6 bases and J dropped 7; count of bases not matched to a gene: 13. CDR1 is SGHKS and CDR2 is YYEKEE in the germline V gene (reference sequence).

The chain is built from TRBV7-2 and TRBJ2-7; D is uncertain. Per germline, CDR1 SGHTA and CDR2 FQGNSA. Trimming removed 2 bases at V and 6 bases at J, with 11 bases between. This CDR3 contains 13 residues. The CDR3 DNA is TGTGCCAGCAGCTTATACTCAACTCTCGAGCAGTACTTC. This translates into CASSLYSTLEQYF.

The chain joins TRBV4-1 to TRBJ1-2; 7 nucleotides line up with TRBD1. This CDR3 has 13 amino acids. Trimming removed 4 bases from V and 2 bases from J; junction bases left unmatched: 1. Germline V gene lookup returns CDR1 MGHRA and CDR2 YSYEKL. The CDR3 loop reads CASSLTGNYGYTF. DNA of the CDR3: TGCGCCAGCAGCCTGACAGGGAACTATGGCTACACCTTC.

This clone was observed a handful of times. The chain joins TRBV7-7 to TRBJ2-7; 8 bases agree with TRBD2. CDR1 SSHAT and CDR2 FNYEAQ come from the germline V gene (reference sequence). V was pared by 2 bases and J by 5 bases, with 8 bases of the junction left unmatched. The CDR3 length is 15 residues. CDR3 nucleotides: TGTGCCAGCAGCTTAAACAGCGGGAGTAACGACGAGCAGTACTTC. It specifies CASSLNSGSNDEQYF.

The V gene is TRBV18, the J gene TRBJ1-6; 7 nucleotides agree with TRBD1. The germline V gene has CDR1 KGHSH and CDR2 LQKENI. J gave up 9 bases and V 6 bases, and 5 bases lay outside the gene matches. The CDR3 runs 13 residues. This CDR3 reads CASSRGGASPLHF. The CDR3 coding sequence is TGTGCCAGCTCGAGAGGGGGCGCTTCACCCCTCCACTTT.

This chain uses TRBV5-1 with TRBJ2-3; tentative D call: TRBD2 (5 bases). V was clipped by 5 bases and J by 2 bases, with 12 bases between them. The CDR3 has 14 amino acids. CDR1 and CDR2 from the germline V gene are SGHRS and YFSETQ. Written as DNA, the CDR3 is TGCGCCAGCAGTAAAGCGGAGGCCACAGATACGCAGTATTTT. It codes for CASSKAEATDTQYF.

The V and J genes are TRBV5-4 and TRBJ1-2, with D possibly TRBD1 on 6 matching bases. V was clipped by 0 bases and J by 5 bases, with 11 bases between them. Germline CDR1 SGHNT, CDR2 YYREEE (reference sequence). CDR3 length: 14 amino acids. The DNA of the CDR3 is TGTGCCAGCAGCTTGGAGGGGGTCCCGTATGGCTACACCTTC. It is translated as CASSLEGVPYGYTF.

The chain employs TRBV5-1 and TRBJ2-1; 7 nucleotides line up with TRBD2. CDR3 size: 13 residues. The germline V gene encodes CDR1 SGHRS and CDR2 YFSETQ. Trimming removed 1 base from V and 5 bases from J; junction bases left unmatched: 0. The CDR3 spells CASSLSGDNEQFF. CDR3 sequence (DNA): TGCGCCAGCAGCTTGAGCGGGGACAATGAGCAGTTCTTC.

V is TRBV24-1 and J is TRBJ2-5; 11 positions agree with TRBD1. Germline CDR1 KGHDR, CDR2 SFDVKD. V dropped 4 bases and J dropped 3; count of bases not matched to a gene: 9. CDR3 length: 17 amino acids. This CDR3 is CATSEGGQGAVKETQYF. The DNA of the CDR3 is TGTGCCACCAGTGAGGGTGGACAGGGGGCCGTAAAAGAGACCCAGTACTTC.

The chain links TRBV6-4 to TRBJ2-1; TRBD1 aligns across 12 bases. J lost 9 bases, V lost 4 bases, and 7 bases had no gene match. The V gene's germline CDR1 is MRHNA and CDR2 SNTAGT. The CDR3 is 15 amino acids. The DNA of the CDR3 is TGTGCCAGCAGTGCCGGGACAGGGGGCCAGGGTGAGCAGTTCTTC. It translates to CASSAGTGGQGEQFF.

The J gene is TRBJ1-3, the V gene TRBV28; tentative D call: TRBD1 (6 bases). V lost 4 bases and J 0 bases, leaving 7 bases between the germline ends. CDR3 length equals 14 residues. The germline CDR1 and CDR2 sequences are MDHEN and SYDVKM. The CDR3 region is CASSSQGSGNTIYF. The DNA for the CDR3 is TGTGCCAGCAGTTCACAGGGCTCTGGAAACACCATATATTTT.

In this sample, this clone turned up a few times. This chain uses TRBV5-1 with TRBJ1-3; 7 nucleotides match TRBD1. CDR3 length equals 16 residues. Germline V gene data show CDR1 as SGHRS and CDR2 as YFSETQ. The V gene end was trimmed by 1 base and the J gene end by 0 bases; junction bases not matched to a gene: 4. As DNA, the CDR3 is TGCGCCAGCAGCTTGTTGGGACAGAACTCTGGAAACACCATATATTTT. Amino acid sequence: CASSLLGQNSGNTIYF.

V is TRBV9 and J is TRBJ2-5; D may correspond to TRBD1 or TRBD2 (5 bases each). CDR3 size: 17 residues. The V end lost 3 bases, the J end lost 3 bases, and 21 bases lay between the germline ends. CDR1 and CDR2 from the germline V gene are SGDLS and YYNGEE. The CDR3 DNA is TGTGCCAGCAGCGATATCAGTGGGGCATCGAGGGAAGAGACCCAGTACTTC. It encodes CASSDISGASREETQYF. Full variable domain (outside the CDR3, taken from reference TRBV9 and TRBJ2-5): DSGVTQTPKHLITATGQRVTLRCSPRSGDLSVYWYQQSLDQGLQFLIQYYNGEERAKGNILERFSAQQFPDLHSELNLSSLELGDSALYFCASSDISGASREETQYFGPGTRLLVL.

The chain combines TRBV9 with TRBJ1-3, with D perhaps matching TRBD1 (5 bases). V was pared by 1 base and J by 4 bases, with 12 bases between. There are 15 residues in the CDR3. Germline V gives CDR1 SGDLS, CDR2 YYNGEE. The CDR3 region is CASSVQGTAGNTIYF. CDR3 DNA sequence: TGTGCCAGCAGCGTACAGGGTACGGCAGGAAACACCATATATTTT.